Below are 26 T cell receptor beta chains sequenced from a single sample in a study of blood T cell repertoires in COVID-19. Sequencing used immunoSEQ multiplex PCR; TCRdb keeps in-frame clones, though not all of them. The table includes 55,000 to 75,000 clones, 86% detected once. Sequencing was carried out using peripheral blood. These receptors were obtained from a middle-aged man with acute or convalescent COVID-19.

The chain has TRBV6-6 and TRBJ1-1; TRBD1 might be the D (6 bases). The length of the CDR3 is 14 residues. Deletions cut 6 bases from V and 3 bases from J, with 14 bases between. Germline lookup yields CDR1 MNHNY and CDR2 SVGAGI (reference sequence). The CDR3 region is CASRYRAGDTEAFF. The CDR3 bases are TGTGCCAGCAGGTACAGGGCCGGGGACACTGAAGCTTTCTTT.

The chain is built from TRBV2 and TRBJ1-5; TRBD1 agrees at 7 bases. The V gene's germline CDR1 is SNHLY and CDR2 FYNNEI. V lost 3 bases, J lost 3 bases, and 11 bases stayed unmatched. The CDR3 runs 17 residues. CDR3 sequence reads: CASSDMTGTEINQPQHF. The CDR3 DNA sequence: TGTGCCAGCAGTGACATGACCGGGACAGAGATCAATCAGCCCCAGCATTTT.

This clone occurred a few times. This chain uses TRBV19 with TRBJ1-2; D is uncertain. Per the germline V gene, CDR1 is LNHDA and CDR2 is SQIVND (reference sequence). V was trimmed by 6 bases and J by 4 bases, leaving 21 bases between them. CDR3 length equals 16 residues. The CDR3 is CASSSLGGLFIYGYTF. The CDR3 DNA reads TGTGCCAGTAGCTCTTTGGGAGGGCTTTTTATCTATGGCTACACCTTC. Together with reference TRBV19 and TRBJ1-2, the CDR3 gives the full variable domain: DGGITQSPKYLFRKEGQNVTLSCEQNLNHDAMYWYRQDPGQGLRLIYYSQIVNDFQKGDIAEGYSVSREKKESFPLTVTSAQKNPTAFYLCASSSLGGLFIYGYTFGSGTRLTVV.

This sequence joins TRBV18 and TRBJ2-2; TRBD2 might be the D (5 bases). The CDR3 loop spans 15 amino acids. Germline V gene data show CDR1 as KGHSH and CDR2 as LQKENI. V was clipped by 2 bases and J by 7 bases, with 14 bases between them. The CDR3 sequence is CASSPRQLEHGELFF. The CDR3 DNA reads TGTGCCAGCTCACCAAGGCAACTAGAACACGGGGAGCTGTTTTTT.

The gene calls are TRBV19 and TRBJ2-7; 7 bases line up with TRBD1. The CDR3 has 17 residues. Germline CDR1 is LNHDA and CDR2 is SQIVND (reference sequence). J was trimmed by 0 bases and V by 9 bases; bases with no gene match: 17. The CDR3: CASRPGTVPPSSYEQYF. CDR3 nucleotide sequence: TGTGCCAGCCGACCGGGGACAGTCCCCCCCAGCTCCTACGAGCAGTACTTC.

This chain connects TRBV5-6 to TRBJ2-2; 7 bases fit TRBD1. CDR3 length equals 16 residues. CDR1 SGHDT and CDR2 YYEEEE come from the germline V gene. Germline trimming cut 4 bases from V and 5 bases from J; bases unmatched to any gene: 11. CDR3 DNA sequence: TGTGCCAGCAGCCGATATGACAGGGCAGGGACCGGGGAGCTGTTTTTT. It codes for CASSRYDRAGTGELFF.

In nucleotides, the CDR3 is TGTGCCATCAGTTTGGCGACAGGGAGTTGGGGCTACACCTTC. It encodes CAISLATGSWGYTF. The V gene is TRBV10-3, the J gene TRBJ1-2, with 7 positions matching TRBD1. The length of the CDR3 is 14 residues. V lost 5 bases to trimming and J lost 8 bases; unmatched junction nucleotides: 11. Germline V lookup: CDR1 ENHRY, CDR2 SYGVKD.

V gene TRBV10-3 combines with J gene TRBJ1-1; 7 bases are shared with TRBD1. Germline V gene sequence: CDR1 ENHRY, CDR2 SYGVKD. CDR3 size: 15 residues. Trimming took 0 bases from V and 0 from J; bases not matched to a gene: 1. CDR3 nucleotides: TGTGCCATCAGTGAGTCGGGGACAGTGAACACTGAAGCTTTCTTT. Translation: CAISESGTVNTEAFF.

The genes are TRBV10-1 and TRBJ1-1; D call uncertain. The V end lost 6 bases, the J end lost 3 bases, and 8 bases lay between the germline ends. Looked up from germline, CDR1 is WNHNN and CDR2 is SYGVQD (reference sequence). The length of the CDR3 is 12 residues. The CDR3 protein is CASSDGYTEAFF. In DNA, the CDR3 is TGCGCCAGCAGCGACGGGTACACTGAAGCTTTCTTT.

The chain has TRBV5-1 and TRBJ1-1; 7 bases line up with TRBD1. The ends lost 4 bases at V and 1 base at J; junction bases unmatched: 1. Germline V CDR1 and CDR2: SGHRS, YFSETQ. The CDR3 is made up of 13 amino acids. In DNA form, the CDR3 reads TGCGCCAGCAGCAGGACAGGGAACACTGAAGCTTTCTTT. Its protein is CASSRTGNTEAFF.

This clone has just one count. The J gene is TRBJ1-1, the V gene TRBV30; D not resolved. With 0 bases removed from V and 2 bases from J, the gap between germline ends came to 7 bases. CDR1 and CDR2 (germline): GTSNPN, SVGIG (reference sequence). The CDR3 loop spans 13 amino acids. CDR3 region: CAWSVNSNTEAFF. CDR3 coding DNA: TGTGCCTGGAGTGTAAACAGCAACACTGAAGCTTTCTTT.

The chain couples TRBV11-3 to TRBJ1-1; no reliable D call. Trimming shortened V by 5 bases and J by 2 bases, and 9 bases separated the two germline ends. Germline values: CDR1 SGHNT, CDR2 YENEEA. This CDR3 is 13 amino acids long. CDR3 in amino acids: CASSAFGNTEAFF. Written as DNA, the CDR3 is TGTGCCAGCAGCGCCTTTGGCAACACTGAAGCTTTCTTT.

The V and J genes are TRBV2 and TRBJ2-1, with D perhaps matching TRBD1 (6 bases). CDR1 and CDR2 (germline): SNHLY, FYNNEI. The CDR3 spans 15 residues. The V and J ends lost 6 bases and 4 bases respectively, with 16 bases between them. The CDR3 nucleotides read TGTGCCAGCAGCAAGTACCGGACAGAGTACAATGAGCAGTTCTTC. Protein: CASSKYRTEYNEQFF.

The chain combines TRBV5-6 with TRBJ2-6, with TRBD1 matching over 9 bases. The V gene end was trimmed by 5 bases and the J gene end by 0 bases; junction bases not matched to a gene: 6. The CDR3 is made up of 17 amino acids. CDR1 is SGHDT, CDR2 YYEEEE, per germline. This CDR3 reads CASSHRGRNSGANVLTF. The CDR3 bases are TGTGCCAGCAGTCACAGGGGGCGTAACTCTGGGGCCAACGTCCTGACTTTC.

This chain joins TRBV11-3 and TRBJ2-1; D is possibly TRBD1 (6 bases). Trimming left V 4 bases short and J 6 bases short, with 13 bases between. This CDR3 comprises 14 residues. Germline V gives CDR1 SGHNT, CDR2 YENEEA. The CDR3 DNA reads as TGTGCCAGCAGCTCCAAGGACAGCTTCAATGAGCAGTTCTTC. This sequence encodes CASSSKDSFNEQFF.

This sequence joins TRBV5-1 and TRBJ2-7, with TRBD1 identical over 9 bases. The length of the CDR3 is 13 residues. J was trimmed by 6 bases and V by 4 bases; bases with no gene match: 5. CDR1 is SGHRS, CDR2 YFSETQ, per germline. The CDR3 loop reads CASSPGTGFEQYF. The DNA of the CDR3 is TGCGCCAGCAGCCCCGGGACAGGGTTCGAGCAGTACTTC.

The chain links TRBV5-1 to TRBJ2-3; D unclear. The V gene's germline CDR1 is SGHRS and CDR2 YFSETQ. The V end was cut by 2 bases, the J end by 4 bases, with 5 bases between. The CDR3 is made up of 12 amino acids. For the CDR3, the DNA is TGCGCCAGCAGCTTTGGCCCAGATACGCAGTATTTT. This codes for CASSFGPDTQYF.

This clone showed up just a few times. The rearrangement links TRBV28 to TRBJ2-7; TRBD2 matches at 7 bases. Germline CDR1 reads MDHEN; CDR2 reads SYDVKM. V was clipped by 6 bases and J by 4 bases; unmatched bases: 12. The CDR3 is made up of 15 amino acids. The CDR3 region is CASSRTGGAFYEQYF. The CDR3 DNA reads TGTGCCAGCAGCAGAACGGGAGGCGCTTTTTACGAGCAGTACTTC.

This clone was counted only a few times. V is TRBV15 and J is TRBJ1-1; no clear D gene. Germline CDR1 LNHNV, CDR2 YYDKDF (reference sequence). The length of the CDR3 is 15 residues. V lost 1 base and J 3 bases, leaving 12 bases between the germline ends. The CDR3 DNA sequence: TGTGCCACCAGCAGAGGCGACGCGGGGTACACTGAAGCTTTCTTT. Encoded protein: CATSRGDAGYTEAFF.

The rearrangement links TRBV20-1 to TRBJ2-1, with 7 bases that match TRBD1. This CDR3 is 10 amino acids long. Germline V gene sequence: CDR1 DFQATT, CDR2 SNEGSKA (reference sequence). The V gene end was trimmed by 4 bases and the J gene end by 10 bases; junction bases not matched to a gene: 1. In DNA, the CDR3 is TGCAGTGCTAACAGGGGAGAGCAGTTCTTC. This encodes CSANRGEQFF.

The V call is TRBV7-2, the J call TRBJ2-2; no clear D gene. CDR3 length: 12 residues. CDR1 and CDR2 (germline): SGHTA, FQGNSA. The ends were cut back, 3 bases at V and 6 bases at J, with 5 bases in the middle. The CDR3 sequence is CASSFQAGELFF. CDR3 in DNA: TGTGCCAGCAGCTTTCAGGCCGGGGAGCTGTTTTTT.

This chain links TRBV7-8 with TRBJ2-1; 11 nucleotides agree with TRBD2. Germline V gene sequence: CDR1 SGHVS, CDR2 FQNEAQ. This CDR3 has 17 residues. V was clipped by 1 base and J by 8 bases; unmatched bases: 10. CDR3 nucleotides: TGTGCCAGCAGCTTAGACCGACTAGCGGGGAGGGCATATGAGCAGTTCTTC. It is translated as CASSLDRLAGRAYEQFF.

The chain is built from TRBV19 and TRBJ2-2, with 8 bases fitting TRBD2. V shed 5 bases, J shed 4 bases, and the junction held 3 bases outside the gene matches. This CDR3 has 14 residues. Germline V gives CDR1 LNHDA, CDR2 SQIVND (reference sequence). The CDR3 reads CASSPGLVTGELFF. For the CDR3, the DNA is TGTGCCAGTAGTCCGGGACTAGTCACCGGGGAGCTGTTTTTT.

The chain carries TRBV28 and TRBJ1-5; a weak D match, TRBD1 (5 bases). With 7 bases removed from V and 3 bases from J, the gap between germline ends came to 13 bases. CDR3 length: 14 amino acids. In germline, CDR1 is MDHEN, CDR2 SYDVKM. The CDR3 spells CASKAGWNNQPQHF. DNA of the CDR3: TGTGCCAGCAAGGCAGGGTGGAACAATCAGCCCCAGCATTTT. Variable domain in full (rest from reference TRBV28 and TRBJ1-5): DVKVTQSSRYLVKRTGEKVFLECVQDMDHENMFWYRQDPGLGLRLIYFSYDVKMKEKGDIPEGYSVSREKKERFSLILESASTNQTSMYLCASKAGWNNQPQHFGDGTRLSIL.

The chain is built from TRBV7-9 and TRBJ2-7, with a possible D match to TRBD2 (5 bases). Germline V gives CDR1 SEHNR, CDR2 FQNEAQ (reference sequence). The CDR3 runs to 15 residues. Trimming removed 1 base at V and 4 bases at J, with 14 bases between. The CDR3 coding sequence is TGTGCCAGCAGCTTAGAGTCGGGGAACCCATACGAGCAGTACTTC. This encodes CASSLESGNPYEQYF.

V usage is TRBV7-8 and J usage is TRBJ1-2; D perhaps matches TRBD1 (5 bases). CDR1 and CDR2 (germline): SGHVS, FQNEAQ. V dropped 4 bases and J dropped 8 bases, with 11 bases sitting between them. This CDR3 has 12 residues. The CDR3, as DNA: TGTGCCAGCAGCTATCCAGGGCGAGGCTACACCTTC. Its protein product is CASSYPGRGYTF.